This T cell receptor beta chain appears in the sequencing data of a study of blood T cell repertoires in COVID-19. Looking at the study overall: T cells, B-cell-depleted T cells, or PBMCs supplied cDNA or gDNA.

Clones were sequenced by immunoSEQ multiplex PCR, and TCRdb holds only the in-frame ones, with some missing. The sample records around 130,000 clones, 65% to 85% being singletons. The CDR3 loop spans 13 amino acids. In germline, CDR1 is SGHAT, CDR2 FQNNGV. V lost 1 base to trimming and J lost 1 base, with 4 bases between them. The receptor comes from an elderly woman with acute or convalescent COVID-19. V and J are TRBV11-2 and TRBJ1-1; D unclear. Sequences were obtained from peripheral blood. The CDR3 DNA follows: TGTGCCAGCAGCTTAGTAGAGAACACTGAAGCTTTCTTT. It codes for CASSLVENTEAFF.